A selection of T cell receptor beta chains follows, all from one sample in a study of neurological immune-mediated disorders. Each CDR3 protein gets one entry after TCRdb re-called the 5' RACE reads with MiXCR. There are roughly 100,000 distinct CDR3 sequences in the sample; 10% to 12% occur only once, and around 3.1% lies in the top ten. The specimen sequenced was PBMCs. These receptors came from a female donor with HTLV-1-associated myelopathy (HAM/TSP). CDR3s include the opening cysteine and the closing phenylalanine or tryptophan. Each record gives: J gene, D gene, V gene, clone size, CDR3 DNA, CDR3 protein. D genes are given only for firm matches. Some rows mark clone size as missing; the rest say once, few, many or name a class of expanded clone.

J gene: TRBJ2-2; D gene: -; V gene: TRBV5-1; clone size: many; CDR3 DNA: TGCGCCAGCAGCTCGCGAGCAGGGTTAGCAGCCGGGGAGCTGTTTTTT; CDR3 protein: CASSSRAGLAAGELFF
J gene: TRBJ2-7; D gene: TRBD2; V gene: TRBV20-1; clone size: few; CDR3 DNA: TGCAGTGCTAGAGACTTTAGCGGGGGCAACGAGCAGTACTTC; CDR3 protein: CSARDFSGGNEQYF
J gene: TRBJ1-2; D gene: -; V gene: TRBV27; clone size: many; CDR3 DNA: TGTGCCAGCAGTTTATCAGGGGGAAGCGGCTACACCTTC; CDR3 protein: CASSLSGGSGYTF
J gene: TRBJ1-4; D gene: -; V gene: TRBV6-4; clone size: -; CDR3 DNA: TGTGCCAGCAGTCGGGAGGTCGGGGATGAAAAACTGTTTTTT; CDR3 protein: CASSREVGDEKLFF
J gene: TRBJ2-6; D gene: -; V gene: TRBV15; clone size: many; CDR3 DNA: TGTGCTACCAGCAGAAACCTTTACTCTGGGGCCAACGTCCTGACTTTC; CDR3 protein: CATSRNLYSGANVLTF
J gene: TRBJ2-1; D gene: -; V gene: TRBV7-6; clone size: -; CDR3 DNA: TGTTCCAGCAGCCTAGAGGGGATGCGTGAGAATGAGCAGTTCTTC; CDR3 protein: CSSSLEGMRENEQFF
J gene: TRBJ2-1; D gene: -; V gene: TRBV20-1; clone size: few; CDR3 DNA: TGCAGTGCTAGAGAGGCGGGCGCCTACAATGAGCAGTTCTTC; CDR3 protein: CSAREAGAYNEQFF
J gene: TRBJ1-1; D gene: -; V gene: TRBV11-2; clone size: many; CDR3 DNA: TGTGCCAGCAGCCCCGGGGTTCACACTGAAGCTTTCTTT; CDR3 protein: CASSPGVHTEAFF
J gene: TRBJ2-3; D gene: TRBD1; V gene: TRBV27; clone size: many; CDR3 DNA: TGTGCCAGCAGTTTGAGGACAGGGGCCCCAGATACGCAGTATTTT; CDR3 protein: CASSLRTGAPDTQYF
J gene: TRBJ2-2; D gene: -; V gene: TRBV2; clone size: many; CDR3 DNA: TGTGCCACCAACGTTGGGACTGCCTCTGTAGGGGAGCTGTTTTTT; CDR3 protein: CATNVGTASVGELFF
J gene: TRBJ2-7; D gene: TRBD2; V gene: TRBV7-8; clone size: many; CDR3 DNA: TGTGCCAGCAGCTCATCTAGCGGGCCTCGTTCCTACGAGCAGTACTTC; CDR3 protein: CASSSSSGPRSYEQYF
J gene: TRBJ2-7; D gene: -; V gene: TRBV2; clone size: many; CDR3 DNA: TGTGCCAGCAGTGAATGGGACGAACGGCAGTACTTC; CDR3 protein: CASSEWDERQYF
J gene: TRBJ2-4; D gene: TRBD2; V gene: TRBV20-1; clone size: many; CDR3 DNA: TGCAGTGTTAGGGAGGGGTTGGGGAAAAACATTCAGTACTTC; CDR3 protein: CSVREGLGKNIQYF
J gene: TRBJ1-1; D gene: -; V gene: TRBV20-1; clone size: many; CDR3 DNA: TGCAGTGCTAGAGGTCTAAAGAACACTGAAGCTTTCTTT; CDR3 protein: CSARGLKNTEAFF
J gene: TRBJ2-2; D gene: -; V gene: TRBV28; clone size: few; CDR3 DNA: TGTGCCGCAAACCCACAACTCGGTAGACAGAACACCGGGGAGCTGTTTTTT; CDR3 protein: CAANPQLGRQNTGELFF
J gene: TRBJ2-5; D gene: -; V gene: TRBV4-1; clone size: many; CDR3 DNA: TGCGCCAGCAGCCAAGAATATACAGGGCGAGAGACCCAGTACTTC; CDR3 protein: CASSQEYTGRETQYF
J gene: TRBJ2-3; D gene: -; V gene: TRBV5-6; clone size: many; CDR3 DNA: TGTGCCAGCAGCCCCCTTGGGTTAGCTGTACGCGCAGATACGCAGTATTTT; CDR3 protein: CASSPLGLAVRADTQYF
J gene: TRBJ2-2; D gene: -; V gene: TRBV29-1; clone size: many; CDR3 DNA: TGCAGCGTAGACACCTCGAACACCGGGGAGCTGTTTTTT; CDR3 protein: CSVDTSNTGELFF
J gene: TRBJ2-2; D gene: -; V gene: TRBV2; clone size: many; CDR3 DNA: TGTGCCAGCAGTGTTATCGGACAGAACACCGGGGAGCTGTTTTTT; CDR3 protein: CASSVIGQNTGELFF
J gene: TRBJ2-7; D gene: -; V gene: TRBV9; clone size: many; CDR3 DNA: TGTGCCAGCAGCGTAGACATGTCAAGCTCCTACGAGCAGTACTTC; CDR3 protein: CASSVDMSSSYEQYF
J gene: TRBJ2-5; D gene: -; V gene: TRBV6-1; clone size: few; CDR3 DNA: TGTGCCAGCAGTGAAGAGACCGGGTGGAGAGAGACCCAGTACTTC; CDR3 protein: CASSEETGWRETQYF
J gene: TRBJ2-7; D gene: TRBD2; V gene: TRBV5-1; clone size: few; CDR3 DNA: TGCGCCAGCAGCGGCGGGACTAGCGGATTCGAGCAGTACTTC; CDR3 protein: CASSGGTSGFEQYF
J gene: TRBJ1-4; D gene: -; V gene: TRBV6-1; clone size: -; CDR3 DNA: TGTGCCAGCACTCCTTGGGGACCCATAAATGAAAAACTGTTTTTT; CDR3 protein: CASTPWGPINEKLFF
J gene: TRBJ1-2; D gene: -; V gene: TRBV14; clone size: -; CDR3 DNA: TGTGCCAGCAGCCAAGTTGGTGCTATAGGCTACACCTTC; CDR3 protein: CASSQVGAIGYTF
J gene: TRBJ1-2; D gene: TRBD1; V gene: TRBV27; clone size: many; CDR3 DNA: TGTGCCAGCAAACTACAGCCCGGGACAGGGGGCGGTGGCTACACCTTC; CDR3 protein: CASKLQPGTGGGGYTF
J gene: TRBJ2-5; D gene: -; V gene: TRBV27; clone size: many; CDR3 DNA: TGTGCCAGCAGTTCCATGGGTCGCCAAGAGACCCAGTACTTC; CDR3 protein: CASSSMGRQETQYF
J gene: TRBJ1-6; D gene: -; V gene: TRBV20-1; clone size: many; CDR3 DNA: TGCAGTGCTAGTGAAACTAATTCACCCCTCCACTTT; CDR3 protein: CSASETNSPLHF
J gene: TRBJ2-7; D gene: TRBD1; V gene: TRBV5-6; clone size: many; CDR3 DNA: TGTGCCAGCACCCGCGCCCCGGGACAGGGGTTCTCCTACGAGCAGTACTTC; CDR3 protein: CASTRAPGQGFSYEQYF
J gene: TRBJ2-1; D gene: TRBD2; V gene: TRBV7-2; clone size: many; CDR3 DNA: TGTGCCAGCAGCTTAAGGCGCGGGGGGGCTATTGAGCAGTTCTTC; CDR3 protein: CASSLRRGGAIEQFF
J gene: TRBJ2-5; D gene: -; V gene: TRBV28; clone size: many; CDR3 DNA: TGTGCCACTCTCAGTCCATTAGAGACCCAGTACTTC; CDR3 protein: CATLSPLETQYF
J gene: TRBJ2-3; D gene: -; V gene: TRBV5-1; clone size: many; CDR3 DNA: TGCGCCAGCAGCTTGGAAGGGGACTCGGTTTTT; CDR3 protein: CASSLEGDSVF
J gene: TRBJ2-1; D gene: -; V gene: TRBV20-1; clone size: many; CDR3 DNA: TGCAGTGCCTTTTCGGCAGGAGGGATGTTCTTC; CDR3 protein: CSAFSAGGMFF
J gene: TRBJ2-5; D gene: TRBD2; V gene: TRBV7-2; clone size: many; CDR3 DNA: TGTGCCAGCAGCCGCGGACTAGCGGGGGTGCAAGAGACCCAGTACTTC; CDR3 protein: CASSRGLAGVQETQYF
J gene: TRBJ1-1; D gene: TRBD1; V gene: TRBV7-9; clone size: many; CDR3 DNA: TGTGCCAACAATCCCGGGACAGAATATCTAACGAACACTGAAGCTTTCTTT; CDR3 protein: CANNPGTEYLTNTEAFF